What follows are 18 T cell receptor beta chains derived from one specimen sequenced in a study of blood T cell repertoires in COVID-19. Only in-frame clones appear in the TCRdb table, and some are missing; sequencing was by immunoSEQ multiplex PCR. The sample yields about 130,000 clones, roughly 80% seen once. Sequenced material: peripheral blood. Receptor source: a man in his 60s with acute or convalescent COVID-19.

This clone occurred a few times. The chain carries TRBV6-1 and TRBJ2-7; D not certain. The V end was cut by 2 bases, the J end by 6 bases, with 14 bases between. The CDR3 totals 14 residues. The germline V gene encodes CDR1 MNHNS and CDR2 SASEGT. CDR3 sequence reads: CASSEIRFSGEQYF. The CDR3 DNA follows: TGTGCCAGCAGTGAAATCCGCTTCTCGGGCGAGCAGTACTTC.

The chain employs TRBV7-3 and TRBJ2-7; D may be TRBD1 (5 bases). Trimming took off 1 base at V and 6 bases at J, with 10 bases between the two ends. CDR3 length: 13 residues. CDR1 and CDR2 from the germline V gene are SGHTA and FQGTGA. The CDR3 DNA sequence: TGTGCCAGCAGCTTAAACCAGGGTAGCGAGCAGTACTTC. Its protein is CASSLNQGSEQYF.

The V call is TRBV11-2, the J call TRBJ1-6; D uncertain. This CDR3 has 15 residues. Trimming left V 1 base short and J 4 bases short, with 8 bases between. Looked up from germline, CDR1 is SGHAT and CDR2 is FQNNGV. CDR3 residues: CASSLVSGYNSPLHF. The CDR3 nucleotides are TGTGCCAGCAGCTTAGTATCCGGTTATAATTCACCCCTCCACTTT. Full variable domain (outside the CDR3, taken from reference TRBV11-2 and TRBJ1-6): EAGVAQSPRYKIIEKRQSVAFWCNPISGHATLYWYQQILGQGPKLLIQFQNNGVVDDSQLPKDRFSAERLKGVDSTLKIQPAKLEDSAVYLCASSLVSGYNSPLHFGNGTRLTVT.

This clone was recorded a few times. The V gene is TRBV5-4, the J gene TRBJ1-1; 11 bases line up with TRBD1. The V gene's germline CDR1 is SGHNT and CDR2 YYREEE (reference sequence). The junction had 10 bases not matched to a gene; V was cut back by 1 base and J by 5 bases. This CDR3 comprises 17 residues. The CDR3 reads CASSLTWTGGDRTEAFF. Written as DNA, the CDR3 is TGTGCCAGCAGCTTGACGTGGACAGGGGGCGATCGGACTGAAGCTTTCTTT.

V is TRBV30 and J is TRBJ2-1; D is unclear. Deletions cut 1 base from V and 4 bases from J, with 5 bases between. Per germline, CDR1 GTSNPN and CDR2 SVGIG (reference sequence). The CDR3 length is 12 residues. Written as DNA, the CDR3 is TGTGCCTGGAGTGACAGTTACAATGAGCAGTTCTTC. Its translation: CAWSDSYNEQFF. The whole variable domain, filled in from reference TRBV30 and TRBJ2-1, reads SQTIHQWPATLVQPVGSPLSLECTVEGTSNPNLYWYRQAAGRGLQLLFYSVGIGQISSEVPQNLSASRPQDRQFILSSKKLLLSDSGFYLCAWSDSYNEQFFGPGTRLTVL.

The chain couples TRBV7-9 to TRBJ2-3; D uncertain. The CDR3 has 15 amino acids. The V gene lost 4 bases and the J gene lost 0 bases, with 11 bases spanning the gap. Germline assignment: CDR1 SEHNR and CDR2 FQNEAQ (reference sequence). CDR3 protein: CASSSRLSSTDTQYF. The CDR3, as DNA: TGTGCCAGCAGCTCCCGCCTATCAAGCACAGATACGCAGTATTTT.

A remark on this clone: At one of its ends the junction is not consistent with the germline gene, which may arise from a read error. This sequence joins TRBV4-2 and TRBJ1-2, with a tentative D call TRBD1 (5 bases). This CDR3 has 16 residues. Germline CDR1 is LGHNA and CDR2 is YNFKEQ. The CDR3 spells CASTQGWAGNNYGYTF. As DNA, the CDR3 is TGTGCCAGCACCCAAGGGTGGGCAGGGAATAACTATGGCTACACCTTC.

The rearrangement links TRBV7-6 to TRBJ1-4, with 9 bases identical to TRBD1. This CDR3 region has 17 residues. Germline V gene data show CDR1 as SGHVS and CDR2 as FNYEAQ. With V trimmed by 0 bases and J by 2 bases, 4 bases remained unmatched. The CDR3 region is CASSLARTGATNEKLFF. Here the CDR3 DNA reads TGTGCCAGCAGCTTAGCGAGGACAGGGGCGACTAATGAAAAACTGTTTTTT.

The rearrangement uses TRBV5-1 and TRBJ2-3; D gene uncertain. Germline V CDR1 and CDR2: SGHRS, YFSETQ. Trimming took 4 bases from V and 4 from J, leaving 7 bases between them. This CDR3 region has 12 residues. In nucleotides, the CDR3 is TGCGCCAGCAGCGTTGAGGCAGATACGCAGTATTTT. As protein: CASSVEADTQYF.

The chain is built from TRBV21-1 and TRBJ1-1; TRBD1 reflects the table's D call only, with no check against the DNA. TRBV21-1 is a recognized pseudogene. The CDR3 totals 18 residues. CDR3 in amino acids: CASHKLPGQEIMNTEAFF. The CDR3, as DNA: TGTGCCAGCCACAAACTCCCGGGACAGGAGATTATGAACACTGAAGCTTTCTTT.

The chain combines TRBV10-2 with TRBJ2-3; TRBD1 matches 8 bases. CDR1 and CDR2 from the germline V gene are WSHSY and SAAADI. CDR3 length equals 15 residues. V lost 5 bases to trimming and J lost 3 bases; unmatched junction nucleotides: 7. CDR3 protein: CASSTGQGGTDTQYF. CDR3 sequence (DNA): TGCGCCAGCAGTACCGGACAGGGAGGTACAGATACGCAGTATTTT.

The V gene is TRBV2, the J gene TRBJ2-2; no firm D call. V gave up 4 bases and J gave up 1 base, with 10 bases separating them. Per germline, CDR1 SNHLY and CDR2 FYNNEI. The CDR3 spans 15 residues. CDR3 amino acids: CASSVLGGNTGELFF. The CDR3 nucleotides are TGTGCCAGCAGTGTCCTTGGCGGGAACACCGGGGAGCTGTTTTTT.

In this sample, this clone turned up once. The chain has TRBV4-1 and TRBJ1-4; tentative D call: TRBD1 (5 bases). Trimming shortened V by 1 base and J by 5 bases, and 11 bases separated the two germline ends. This CDR3 comprises 15 residues. The V gene's germline CDR1 is MGHRA and CDR2 YSYEKL. The CDR3 here is CASSQVGQGNEKLFF. CDR3 in DNA: TGCGCCAGCAGCCAAGTAGGCCAGGGCAATGAAAAACTGTTTTTT.

The sample holds a few counts of this clone. The chain joins TRBV7-9 to TRBJ1-2; 9 nucleotides line up with TRBD1. CDR1 and CDR2 (germline): SEHNR, FQNEAQ (reference sequence). The CDR3 contains 15 residues. Germline trimming cut 5 bases from V and 3 bases from J; bases unmatched to any gene: 7. The CDR3 DNA sequence: TGTGCCAGCAGCGGAGGGACAGGGATAGACTATGGCTACACCTTC. Translated: CASSGGTGIDYGYTF. The whole variable domain, remainder taken from reference TRBV7-9 and TRBJ1-2, is DTGVSQNPRHKITKRGQNVTFRCDPISEHNRLYWYRQTLGQGPEFLTYFQNEAQLEKSRLLSDRFSAERPKGSFSTLEIQRTEQGDSAMYLCASSGGTGIDYGYTFGSGTRLTVV.

The rearrangement links TRBV5-1 to TRBJ1-5; D might be TRBD1 (6 bases). This CDR3 spans 13 amino acids. Germline V CDR1 and CDR2: SGHRS, YFSETQ. Trimming removed 6 bases at V and 5 bases at J, with 12 bases between. CDR3 nucleotides: TGCGCCAGCAAATCAGGGGACGATCAGCCCCAGCATTTT. This sequence encodes CASKSGDDQPQHF.

The chain combines TRBV11-2 with TRBJ2-7; D might be TRBD1 (6 bases). Germline values: CDR1 SGHAT, CDR2 FQNNGV. V was shortened by 5 bases and J by 3 bases, with 20 bases between the two germline ends. The CDR3 length is 16 residues. The chain's CDR3 is CASSALTGLNFYEQYF. CDR3 in DNA: TGTGCCAGCAGCGCCCTGACAGGTCTTAATTTCTACGAGCAGTACTTC.

V gene TRBV6-5 combines with J gene TRBJ2-2, with 10 bases matching TRBD2. V trimming: 6 bases; J trimming: 4 bases; junction bases outside the gene matches: 5. Germline V CDR1 and CDR2: MNHEY, SVGAGI. The CDR3 sequence is 15 residues long. This chain's CDR3 is CASSLAGAGTGELFF. CDR3 sequence (DNA): TGTGCCAGCAGCCTAGCGGGAGCGGGCACCGGGGAGCTGTTTTTT.

V usage is TRBV6-5 and J usage is TRBJ1-1, with 9 bases fitting TRBD1. This CDR3 spans 15 amino acids. V shed 4 bases and J 2 bases; nucleotides not matched to a gene: 5. Germline CDR1 MNHEY, CDR2 SVGAGI. The CDR3 loop is CASSSGQGPNTEAFF. As DNA, the CDR3 is TGTGCCAGCAGTTCGGGACAGGGTCCTAACACTGAAGCTTTCTTT.